This is a list of T cell receptor beta chains from one sample in a study of type 1 regulatory T cells. TCRdb reprocessed the reads with MiXCR, giving one entry per CDR3 protein. The repertoire has 75,000 to 100,000 distinct CDR3 sequences, roughly a third of them found once; the top ten carry less than 2.5%. The sequenced material came from CD4+ T cells, either the whole sample or a sorted fraction (not recorded which). The receptors shown here come from a human donor in good health. The CDR3 runs from the conserved cysteine through the conserved F or W. D genes are given only for firm matches. Size is stated for part of the rows, as once, few or many counts, or as a class when the clone is expanded.

cdr3_aa cdr3_nt d_call clone_size j_call v_call
CASSVLAGEADTQYF TGTGCCAGCAGCGTACTAGCGGGAGAGGCAGATACGCAGTATTTT TRBD2 NA TRBJ2-3 TRBV7-3
CASSIERLAGGGENIQYF TGTGCCAGTAGTATAGAAAGGCTAGCGGGTGGAGGAGAAAACATTCAGTACTTC TRBD2 NA TRBJ2-4 TRBV19
CASSPGLAEQFF TGTGCCAGCAGCCCGGGACTGGCTGAGCAGTTCTTC NA NA TRBJ2-1 TRBV7-2
CSVPAGGLNTGELFF TGCAGCGTTCCTGCAGGGGGCCTGAACACCGGGGAGCTGTTTTTT TRBD1 few TRBJ2-2 TRBV29-1
CSARDRRGYEQYF TGCAGTGCTAGAGATAGGAGGGGCTACGAGCAGTACTTC NA few TRBJ2-7 TRBV20-1
CASSASAANYGYTF TGTGCCAGCAGCGCCTCGGCAGCAAACTATGGCTACACCTTC NA NA TRBJ1-2 TRBV7-2
CAISEEGTGGHAFF TGTGCCATCAGTGAGGAGGGGACAGGGGGCCACGCTTTCTTT TRBD1 NA TRBJ1-1 TRBV10-3
CASSYTGDEQYF TGTGCCAGCAGTTACACGGGGGACGAGCAGTACTTC NA NA TRBJ2-7 TRBV6-5
CASNSGSRLTPQHF TGTGCCAGCAACTCGGGCAGCCGGCTAACGCCCCAGCATTTT NA few TRBJ1-5 TRBV6-1
CSAGASGTGDTQYF TGCAGTGCAGGGGCTAGCGGCACTGGAGATACGCAGTATTTT TRBD2 NA TRBJ2-3 TRBV20-1
CSAEGTSGSYHEQFF TGCAGTGCTGAGGGGACTAGCGGGAGTTACCATGAGCAGTTCTTC TRBD2 NA TRBJ2-1 TRBV20-1
CSVEEPGFGYTF TGCAGCGTTGAAGAGCCGGGGTTTGGCTACACCTTC NA many TRBJ1-2 TRBV29-1
CASSFAGAGANVLTF TGTGCCAGCAGTTTTGCTGGAGCTGGGGCCAACGTCCTGACTTTC NA few TRBJ2-6 TRBV27
CSARDLSGGSYEQYF TGCAGTGCTAGAGATTTAAGCGGGGGGTCCTACGAGCAGTACTTC TRBD2 few TRBJ2-7 TRBV20-1
CASSLNLGETQYF TGTGCCAGCAGCTTGAACCTAGGGGAGACCCAGTACTTC NA NA TRBJ2-5 TRBV5-4
CASSPETTGRETQYF TGTGCCAGCAGCCCCGAGACGACAGGGAGGGAGACCCAGTACTTC NA few TRBJ2-5 TRBV7-2
CASSLLGQENTEAFF TGTGCCAGCAGTCTCTTGGGACAGGAGAACACTGAAGCTTTCTTT TRBD1 NA TRBJ1-1 TRBV2
CASSLAQSFYGYTF TGTGCCAGCAGCTTAGCACAGTCCTTCTATGGCTACACCTTC NA few TRBJ1-2 TRBV7-8
CASSIMENSPLHF TGTGCCAGTAGTATAATGGAGAATTCACCCCTCCACTTT NA NA TRBJ1-6 TRBV19
CSAWEWASGSYEQYF TGCAGTGCATGGGAGTGGGCTAGCGGGAGTTACGAGCAGTACTTC TRBD2 few TRBJ2-7 TRBV20-1
CASSLNSRTEAFF TGTGCCAGCAGCTTAAACAGCCGGACTGAAGCTTTCTTT NA few TRBJ1-1 TRBV7-3
CASSYSAPGGNEQFF TGTGCCAGCAGTTACTCCGCTCCTGGGGGGAATGAGCAGTTCTTC NA many TRBJ2-1 TRBV6-2/TRBV6-3
CASRRDGADTYGYTF TGTGCCAGCAGACGCGACGGGGCAGATACTTATGGCTACACCTTC NA few TRBJ1-2 TRBV6-4
CASSRTFSQGATYEQYF TGTGCCAGCAGTCGAACCTTTTCACAGGGGGCTACCTACGAGCAGTACTTC TRBD1 NA TRBJ2-7 TRBV27
CSATPGSSNQPQHF TGCAGTGCCACCCCAGGAAGTAGCAATCAGCCCCAGCATTTT NA few TRBJ1-5 TRBV20-1
CASSVGWQDTQYF TGTGCCAGCAGCGTAGGCTGGCAAGATACGCAGTATTTT NA NA TRBJ2-3 TRBV9
CASSFNAGGAYEQYF TGTGCCAGCAGCTTCAATGCAGGGGGCGCTTACGAGCAGTACTTC TRBD1 few TRBJ2-7 TRBV11-1
CASSIGGSNTEAFF TGTGCCAGTAGTATCGGGGGCTCGAACACTGAAGCTTTCTTT NA NA TRBJ1-1 TRBV19
CSATQGNSPLHF TGCAGTGCTACACAGGGGAATTCACCCCTCCACTTT TRBD1 many TRBJ1-6 TRBV20-1
CASSEVGGGTQYF TGTGCCAGCAGTGAAGTGGGAGGAGGGACCCAGTACTTC NA few TRBJ2-5 TRBV6-1
CASSETGTSEIYEQYF TGTGCCAGCAGCGAAACCGGGACTAGCGAGATATACGAGCAGTACTTC TRBD2 few TRBJ2-7 TRBV9
CASRLTSGRYNEQFF TGTGCCAGCAGATTAACTAGCGGGAGATACAATGAGCAGTTCTTC TRBD2 few TRBJ2-1 TRBV28
CATTTGGEPEQPQHF TGTGCCACTACGACAGGGGGCGAGCCCGAACAGCCCCAGCATTTT TRBD1 few TRBJ1-5 TRBV15
CSARDGQSNQPQHF TGCAGTGCTAGAGACGGACAGAGCAATCAGCCCCAGCATTTT NA few TRBJ1-5 TRBV20-1
CASGPSDGPPYNSPLHF TGTGCCAGCGGACCGTCGGACGGGCCCCCCTATAATTCACCCCTCCACTTT NA NA TRBJ1-6 TRBV6-2/TRBV6-3
CASSLGLAGGTDTQYF TGTGCCAGCAGCCTGGGACTAGCGGGAGGGACAGATACGCAGTATTTT TRBD2 few TRBJ2-3 TRBV7-2
CASSLVRDTEQFF TGTGCCAGCAGCCTTGTAAGGGACACCGAGCAGTTCTTC NA NA TRBJ2-1 TRBV3-1
CSVGSAQGMGYGYTF TGCAGCGTTGGGTCCGCTCAGGGGATGGGCTATGGCTACACCTTC NA few TRBJ1-2 TRBV29-1
CASRAREWGNEQFF TGTGCCAGTCGGGCTCGGGAGTGGGGCAATGAGCAGTTCTTC NA NA TRBJ2-1 TRBV7-6
CASSLDSRERAEQYF TGTGCCAGCAGCTTAGATTCGAGGGAGCGGGCCGAGCAGTACTTC NA many TRBJ2-7 TRBV7-9
CASSSVQGTETQYF TGCGCCAGCAGCTCAGTCCAGGGGACAGAGACCCAGTACTTC NA many TRBJ2-5 TRBV5-1
CAISDQGQGSYEQYF TGTGCCATCAGTGACCAAGGACAGGGTTCCTACGAGCAGTACTTC TRBD1 few TRBJ2-7 TRBV10-3
CASSYGRGQGKNIQYF TGTGCCAGCAGCTACGGAAGAGGACAGGGGAAAAACATTCAGTACTTC TRBD1 NA TRBJ2-4 TRBV7-8
CASTDRGLPYYEQYF TGTGCCAGCACCGACCGCGGACTACCGTACTACGAGCAGTACTTC NA NA TRBJ2-7 TRBV6-2/TRBV6-3
CASSALGLAGVAEQFF TGCGCCAGCAGTGCCCTGGGACTAGCGGGAGTGGCTGAGCAGTTCTTC TRBD2 NA TRBJ2-1 TRBV10-1
CASSSSGLSQLTKNIQYF TGCGCCAGCAGCTCGAGCGGACTTAGCCAATTAACCAAAAACATTCAGTACTTC NA few TRBJ2-4 TRBV5-1
CASRGESGGYTF TGTGCCAGCAGGGGGGAAAGTGGAGGCTACACCTTC NA few TRBJ1-2 TRBV7-9
CASSRGLAGGAGNEQFF TGTGCCAGCAGCCGAGGACTAGCGGGAGGCGCCGGCAATGAGCAGTTCTTC TRBD2 few TRBJ2-1 TRBV7-9
CASSLSSVSGTRTDTQYF TGTGCCAGCAGTTTATCTTCAGTATCCGGGACACGCACAGATACGCAGTATTTT NA few TRBJ2-3 TRBV27